This section outlines one TCR beta chain sequence together with its context. Its antigen is still unknown. Among the donors, all were healthy bone marrow donors. The sample belongs to a study of cytomegalovirus exposure and HLA in healthy donors. Findings and limits, study-wide: A previous analysis found most TCR beta V segments productive roughly 87% or roughly 30% of the time. Reports credit the classifier with highly specific, highly sensitive diagnosis of cytomegalovirus status. A few CMV-associated chains proved CMV antigen-specific in vitro.

It was with 60 Vbeta and 13 Jbeta primers that the PCR ran. Measured with immunoSEQ multiplex PCR; TCRdb has only the in-frame clones, and not every one. The top ten clones hold just over 8% of a sample with some 150,000 clones, roughly 80% of them seen once. The V and J ends lost 11 bases and 0 bases respectively, with 5 bases between them. From germline, CDR1 is SNHLY and CDR2 FYNNEI. This CDR3 contains 11 residues. The clonotype comes from a woman in her 50s in good health and CMV-seropositive. The sample consisted of PBMCs. V gene TRBV2 combines with J gene TRBJ1-3; no reliable D call. The CDR3 loop is CAGHSGNTIYF. CDR3 DNA: TGTGCCGGCCACTCTGGAAACACCATATATTTT.